This TCR beta chain was found in a study of T cells in Graves' hyperthyroidism and ophthalmopathy. Study-wide points: In validation, the model predicted ophthalmopathy. These predictions came a median approximately six months before onset.

This clonotype is classed as medium-sized (0.01 to 0.1%). Its specificity is unknown. What was amplified from RNA transcripts were TCR beta CDR3 regions. The HTBI set primed first-round TCR CDR3 RT-PCR. MiXCR, run by TCRdb on the multiplex PCR reads, gives a single entry per CDR3 protein. The sample carries 35,000 or so distinct CDR3 sequences, around 56% recorded once. The study included ophthalmopathy patients with Clinical Activity Score at least 3, NOSPECS grade at least 4 and duration under 3 months. The clonotype comes from a man aged 35-49 years with Graves' ophthalmopathy. The sequenced sample was blood.

CDR3 protein: CASSENRVNEQYF. The CDR3 coding sequence is TGTGCCAGCAGTGAAAATAGGGTAAACGAGCAGTACTTC. The rearrangement uses TRBV2 and TRBJ2-7, with D unresolved. The CDR3 runs 13 residues. From germline, CDR1 is SNHLY and CDR2 FYNNEI. V was shortened by 2 bases and J by 5 bases, with 10 bases between the two germline ends.